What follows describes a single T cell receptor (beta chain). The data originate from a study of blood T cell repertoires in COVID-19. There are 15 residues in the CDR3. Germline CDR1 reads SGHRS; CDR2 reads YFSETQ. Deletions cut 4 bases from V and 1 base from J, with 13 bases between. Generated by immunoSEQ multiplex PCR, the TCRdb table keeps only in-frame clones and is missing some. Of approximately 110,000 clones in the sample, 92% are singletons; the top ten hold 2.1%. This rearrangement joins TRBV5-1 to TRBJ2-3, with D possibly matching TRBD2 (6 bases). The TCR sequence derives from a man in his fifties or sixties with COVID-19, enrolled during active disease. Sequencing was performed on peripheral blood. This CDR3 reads CASSHRASGTDTQYF. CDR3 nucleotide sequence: TGCGCCAGCAGCCACCGGGCTAGCGGCACAGATACGCAGTATTTT.